This is a list of T cell receptor beta chains from one sample in a study of OX40 agonist ivuxolimab in advanced cancers. TCRdb's table, derived via immunoSEQ multiplex PCR, lists solely in-frame clones and lacks some. The table lists 70,000 or so clones, about 90% of them singletons, with 6% to 8% in the top ten. Sequenced material: CD4+ or CD8+ T cells sorted from blood, taken in a trial of the OX40 agonist ivuxolimab. Receptors originate from an adult with an advanced solid tumor such as melanoma, head and neck, liver or kidney cancer. Both conserved end residues are part of each CDR3. The D gene is left open where the match is weak. The size of a clone is reported for some rows only, either as once, few or many, or as a class for expanded clones.

size: once; V: TRBV27; J: TRBJ1-2; D: -; CDR3: CASSYSGDLYGYTF; DNA: TGTGCCAGCAGTTATTCCGGTGATCTCTATGGCTACACCTTC
size: -; V: TRBV13; J: TRBJ2-7; D: TRBD2; CDR3: CASSHRDGTSGGNLDEQYF; DNA: TGTGCCAGCAGCCACAGGGACGGGACTAGCGGGGGGAATCTCGACGAGCAGTACTTC
size: -; V: TRBV29-1; J: TRBJ1-2; D: -; CDR3: CSVDGSGPYGYTF; DNA: TGCAGCGTCGACGGATCGGGCCCCTATGGCTACACCTTC
size: -; V: TRBV4-1; J: TRBJ1-2; D: -; CDR3: CASSQVSGEVYGYTF; DNA: TGCGCCAGCAGCCAAGTGTCAGGGGAAGTTTATGGCTACACCTTC
size: -; V: TRBV5-4; J: TRBJ2-2; D: TRBD2; CDR3: CASSLGAGVTGELFF; DNA: TGTGCCAGCAGCTTGGGAGCGGGGGTGACCGGGGAGCTGTTTTTT
size: once; V: TRBV4-2; J: TRBJ2-5; D: -; CDR3: CASSQVGLSGPEETQYF; DNA: TGTGCCAGCAGCCAAGTAGGGTTGTCGGGGCCGGAAGAGACCCAGTACTTC
size: -; V: TRBV9; J: TRBJ1-4; D: -; CDR3: CASNEAATNEKLFF; DNA: TGTGCCAGCAACGAAGCGGCAACTAATGAAAAACTGTTTTTT
size: -; V: TRBV7-8; J: TRBJ1-2; D: -; CDR3: CASSSPGLGYGYTF; DNA: TGTGCCAGCAGCTCACCGGGCCTGGGCTATGGCTACACCTTC
size: -; V: TRBV27; J: TRBJ2-7; D: -; CDR3: CASSFLEGEQYF; DNA: TGTGCCAGCAGTTTCCTGGAGGGCGAGCAGTACTTC
size: -; V: TRBV14; J: TRBJ2-7; D: -; CDR3: CASSQVPTAYEQYF; DNA: TGTGCCAGCAGCCAAGTTCCGACAGCCTACGAGCAGTACTTC
size: -; V: TRBV5-1; J: TRBJ1-1; D: -; CDR3: CASSLDQGNTEAFF; DNA: TGCGCCAGCAGCTTGGACCAGGGGAACACTGAAGCTTTCTTT
size: -; V: TRBV6-6; J: TRBJ2-7; D: TRBD1; CDR3: CASSYSSRGEQYF; DNA: TGTGCCAGCAGTTACTCGTCCAGGGGGGAGCAGTACTTC
size: -; V: TRBV4-1; J: TRBJ2-7; D: -; CDR3: CASSQVQGLGYEQYF; DNA: TGCGCCAGCAGCCAAGTCCAGGGCCTCGGCTACGAGCAGTACTTC
size: -; V: TRBV29-1; J: TRBJ1-2; D: TRBD1; CDR3: CSVMTGMPYGYTF; DNA: TGCAGCGTTATGACAGGGATGCCCTATGGCTACACCTTC
size: once; V: TRBV9; J: TRBJ2-3; D: -; CDR3: CASNLGVITDTQYF; DNA: TGTGCCAGCAACCTTGGAGTCATCACAGATACGCAGTATTTT
size: once; V: TRBV9; J: TRBJ2-7; D: -; CDR3: CASSHPIGTPDPYEQYF; DNA: TGTGCCAGCAGCCATCCCATTGGGACACCCGATCCCTACGAGCAGTACTTC
size: -; V: TRBV9; J: TRBJ2-3; D: -; CDR3: CASSVAAGGTDTQYF; DNA: TGTGCCAGCAGCGTAGCGGCAGGGGGGACAGATACGCAGTATTTT
size: -; V: TRBV6-5; J: TRBJ1-1; D: -; CDR3: CASSYSSRGNTEAFF; DNA: TGTGCCAGCAGTTACTCGTCTAGGGGGAACACTGAAGCTTTCTTT
size: -; V: TRBV6-1; J: TRBJ2-7; D: -; CDR3: CASSEEAYATSYEQYF; DNA: TGTGCCAGCAGTGAAGAGGCATACGCGACCTCCTACGAGCAGTACTTC
size: -; V: TRBV27; J: TRBJ1-1; D: -; CDR3: CASSLGTLTEAFF; DNA: TGTGCCAGCAGTTTAGGGACACTTACTGAAGCTTTCTTT
size: -; V: TRBV6-5; J: TRBJ2-7; D: -; CDR3: CASSYPPSEQYF; DNA: TGTGCCAGCAGTTACCCCCCCTCCGAGCAGTACTTC
size: -; V: TRBV5-4; J: TRBJ2-7; D: -; CDR3: CASSLSAGSSYEQYF; DNA: TGTGCCAGCAGCTTGTCGGCAGGGTCATCCTACGAGCAGTACTTC
size: once; V: TRBV4-3; J: TRBJ1-1; D: TRBD1; CDR3: CASSQERAGGVIGGTEAFF; DNA: TGCGCCAGCAGCCAAGAAAGGGCAGGGGGCGTGATTGGGGGCACTGAAGCTTTCTTT
size: few; V: TRBV11-2; J: TRBJ1-5; D: TRBD1; CDR3: CASSLQGSQPQHF; DNA: TGTGCCAGCAGCCTACAGGGGAGTCAGCCCCAGCATTTT
size: -; V: TRBV12-5; J: TRBJ2-5; D: -; CDR3: CASGLVTVGRQETQYF; DNA: TGTGCTAGTGGTTTGGTAACGGTAGGGCGTCAAGAGACCCAGTACTTC
size: -; V: TRBV6-6; J: TRBJ1-5; D: -; CDR3: CASSRGGNQPQHF; DNA: TGTGCCAGCAGCAGGGGAGGAAATCAGCCCCAGCATTTT
size: -; V: TRBV25-1; J: TRBJ2-5; D: -; CDR3: CASSELGKSQYF; DNA: TGTGCCAGCAGTGAACTCGGGAAGTCCCAGTACTTC
size: -; V: TRBV4-2; J: TRBJ2-1; D: TRBD1; CDR3: CASSFRDSGGNEQFF; DNA: TGTGCCAGCAGCTTCCGGGACAGTGGTGGGAATGAGCAGTTCTTC
size: -; V: TRBV9; J: TRBJ2-2; D: -; CDR3: CASSVGGTRWELFF; DNA: TGTGCCAGCAGCGTAGGGGGGACCCGCTGGGAGCTGTTTTTT
size: -; V: TRBV29-1; J: TRBJ2-7; D: -; CDR3: CSVRGGTAYEQYF; DNA: TGCAGCGTCCGTGGCGGGACAGCCTACGAGCAGTACTTC
size: -; V: TRBV2; J: TRBJ2-3; D: TRBD2; CDR3: CASRGLAASTDTQYF; DNA: TGTGCCAGCAGGGGACTAGCGGCTAGCACAGATACGCAGTATTTT
size: once; V: TRBV4-1; J: TRBJ2-7; D: TRBD2; CDR3: CASSWTSGGYEQYF; DNA: TGCGCCAGCAGCTGGACTAGCGGGGGCTACGAGCAGTACTTC
size: -; V: TRBV13; J: TRBJ2-7; D: -; CDR3: CASSSTGIHEQYF; DNA: TGTGCCAGCAGCTCTACAGGGATCCACGAGCAGTACTTC
size: -; V: TRBV9; J: TRBJ1-2; D: -; CDR3: CASSVVGANYGYTF; DNA: TGTGCCAGCAGCGTAGTCGGGGCTAACTATGGCTACACCTTC
size: -; V: TRBV9; J: TRBJ2-7; D: -; CDR3: CASSSGQSYEQYF; DNA: TGTGCCAGCAGCTCCGGACAGTCCTACGAGCAGTACTTC
size: -; V: TRBV30; J: TRBJ2-7; D: -; CDR3: CAWTPHREAGEQYF; DNA: TGTGCCTGGACGCCCCACAGGGAAGCGGGCGAGCAGTACTTC
size: -; V: TRBV10-1; J: TRBJ1-5; D: -; CDR3: CASSEVPDSNQPQHF; DNA: TGCGCCAGCAGTGAAGTTCCGGATAGCAATCAGCCCCAGCATTTT
size: -; V: TRBV6-6; J: TRBJ2-5; D: TRBD2; CDR3: CASTWSGGATETQYF; DNA: TGTGCCAGCACCTGGAGCGGGGGGGCTACGGAGACCCAGTACTTC
size: -; V: TRBV4-1; J: TRBJ2-7; D: -; CDR3: CASSQDQSLSALEQYF; DNA: TGCGCCAGCAGCCAAGATCAATCTTTATCGGCCTTGGAGCAGTACTTC
size: -; V: TRBV7-9; J: TRBJ2-7; D: -; CDR3: CASRHTGQRSYEQYF; DNA: TGTGCCAGCAGACACACAGGGCAACGGTCCTACGAGCAGTACTTC
size: -; V: TRBV2; J: TRBJ1-2; D: -; CDR3: CASRWGALDYGYTF; DNA: TGTGCCAGCAGGTGGGGGGCATTGGACTATGGCTACACCTTC
size: -; V: TRBV13; J: TRBJ2-7; D: -; CDR3: CASSSLPYEQYF; DNA: TGTGCCAGCAGCTCCCTCCCCTACGAGCAGTACTTC
size: -; V: TRBV7-6; J: TRBJ1-2; D: -; CDR3: CASSPFPQSYGYTF; DNA: TGTGCCAGCAGCCCATTCCCACAGAGCTATGGCTACACCTTC
size: -; V: TRBV30; J: TRBJ1-2; D: -; CDR3: CAWSTGIGGYGYTF; DNA: TGTGCCTGGAGTACAGGGATCGGGGGCTATGGCTACACCTTC
size: once; V: TRBV27; J: TRBJ1-1; D: -; CDR3: CASSLMIGNTEAFF; DNA: TGTGCCAGCAGTCTTATGATAGGGAACACTGAAGCTTTCTTT
size: -; V: TRBV12-5; J: TRBJ1-1; D: TRBD1; CDR3: CASGSTGAGTEAFF; DNA: TGTGCTAGTGGTTCCACAGGGGCGGGGACTGAAGCTTTCTTT
size: -; V: TRBV6-5; J: TRBJ2-7; D: -; CDR3: CASSYNPDNYEQYF; DNA: TGTGCCAGCAGTTATAATCCGGACAACTACGAGCAGTACTTC
size: once; V: TRBV25-1; J: TRBJ2-5; D: -; CDR3: CASSEWDGIAQETQYF; DNA: TGTGCCAGCAGTGAATGGGACGGGATAGCCCAAGAGACCCAGTACTTC
size: -; V: TRBV9; J: TRBJ2-1; D: -; CDR3: CASSVGGGRSYNEQFF; DNA: TGTGCCAGCAGCGTAGGTGGGGGCCGTTCCTACAATGAGCAGTTCTTC
size: few; V: TRBV27; J: TRBJ1-1; D: -; CDR3: CASSLGGNTEAFF; DNA: TGTGCCAGCAGTTTAGGGGGGAACACTGAAGCTTTCTTT
size: -; V: TRBV5-4; J: TRBJ2-7; D: TRBD1; CDR3: CASSRYRGPRYEQYF; DNA: TGTGCCAGCAGCAGATACAGGGGTCCCCGGTACGAGCAGTACTTC
size: -; V: TRBV4-3; J: TRBJ1-2; D: -; CDR3: CASSQSSTPVRDGYTF; DNA: TGCGCCAGCAGCCAATCCTCAACCCCAGTCAGGGATGGCTACACCTTC
size: -; V: TRBV6-1; J: TRBJ1-1; D: -; CDR3: CASSDWGGDTEAFF; DNA: TGTGCCAGCAGCGACTGGGGGGGGGACACTGAAGCTTTCTTT
size: -; V: TRBV9; J: TRBJ2-7; D: -; CDR3: CASSVGGSGSYEQYF; DNA: TGTGCCAGCAGCGTAGGCGGTTCAGGCAGCTACGAGCAGTACTTC
size: once; V: TRBV7-9; J: TRBJ1-2; D: -; CDR3: CASSLLDYYGYTF; DNA: TGTGCCAGCAGCCTTTTGGACTACTATGGCTACACCTTC
size: -; V: TRBV7-9; J: TRBJ1-2; D: TRBD1; CDR3: CASRQTGDGYTF; DNA: TGTGCCAGCCGACAGACAGGGGATGGCTACACCTTC
size: -; V: TRBV7-6; J: TRBJ1-6; D: -; CDR3: CASSLGAGYSPLHF; DNA: TGTGCCAGCAGCTTAGGAGCAGGTTATTCACCCCTCCACTTT